This entry lists 3 T cell receptor beta chains sequenced from one sample in a study of T cell responses to AZD1222 COVID-19 vaccine. The data were produced by immunoSEQ multiplex PCR, yet TCRdb's version contains in-frame clones alone and is incomplete. The sample lists 150,000 to 200,000 clones; about nine tenths were seen once. This material consisted of peripheral blood, taken on day 0 of AZD1222 vaccination. Every receptor here comes from an adult in good health.

V and J are TRBV11-2 and TRBJ2-2; a possible D gene is TRBD2 (5 bases). The CDR3 covers 17 residues. Trimming pared 3 bases from V and 5 bases from J, leaving 19 bases between. The germline gives CDR1 SGHAT, CDR2 FQNNGV. The CDR3 reads CASSFPGLGFSTGELFF. DNA for the CDR3: TGTGCCAGCAGCTTCCCGGGGTTAGGGTTTTCGACCGGGGAGCTGTTTTTT.

The chain recombines TRBV10-2 with TRBJ2-7; 7 positions match TRBD1. The germline V gene encodes CDR1 WSHSY and CDR2 SAAADI. The CDR3 length is 15 residues. V lost 4 bases to trimming and J lost 4 bases; unmatched junction nucleotides: 10. CDR3 DNA: TGCGCCAGCAGTGCCTTCGAGACAGGGTTGTACGAGCAGTACTTC. Amino acids: CASSAFETGLYEQYF.

The chain couples TRBV7-2 to TRBJ1-3; possible D gene TRBD1, 6 bases. The CDR3 loop spans 16 amino acids. Between the trimmed V and J ends, which lost 2 bases and 4 bases, there was a span of 15 bases. The germline V gene has CDR1 SGHTA and CDR2 FQGNSA. CDR3 DNA: TGTGCCAGCAGCTTATACCGACAGGCCGGGGGAAACACCATATATTTT. Protein product: CASSLYRQAGGNTIYF.